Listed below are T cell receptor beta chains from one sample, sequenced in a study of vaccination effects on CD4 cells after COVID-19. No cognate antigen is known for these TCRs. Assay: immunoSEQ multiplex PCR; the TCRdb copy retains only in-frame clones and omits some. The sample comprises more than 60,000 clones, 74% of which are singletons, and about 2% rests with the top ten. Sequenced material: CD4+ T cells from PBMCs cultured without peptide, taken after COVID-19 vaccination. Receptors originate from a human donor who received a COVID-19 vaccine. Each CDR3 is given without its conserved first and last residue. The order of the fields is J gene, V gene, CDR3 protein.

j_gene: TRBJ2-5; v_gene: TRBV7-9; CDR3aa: ASSQLTGGMETQY
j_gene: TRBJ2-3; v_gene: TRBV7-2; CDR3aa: ASSLGAGGPVDTQY
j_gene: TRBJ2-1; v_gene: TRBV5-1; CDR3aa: ASRQTGGGLLNEQF
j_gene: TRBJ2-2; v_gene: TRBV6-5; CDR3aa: ASSYRDVANTGELF
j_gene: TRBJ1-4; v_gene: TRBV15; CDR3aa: ATSRTGTGYEKLF
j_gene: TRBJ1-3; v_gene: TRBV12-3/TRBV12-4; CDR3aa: ASRTGGNTIY
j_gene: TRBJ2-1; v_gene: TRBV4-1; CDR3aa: ASSRTHSGGVSDEQF
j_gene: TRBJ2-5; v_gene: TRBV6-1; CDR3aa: ASSEFRVSETQY
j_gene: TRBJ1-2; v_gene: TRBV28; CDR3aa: ASGIANYGYT
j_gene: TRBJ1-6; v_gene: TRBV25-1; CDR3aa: ASSDPGRPNSPLH
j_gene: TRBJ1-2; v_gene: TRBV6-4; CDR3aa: ASTTQQGPRCGYT
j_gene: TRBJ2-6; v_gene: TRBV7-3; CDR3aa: ASSLPVSGANVLT
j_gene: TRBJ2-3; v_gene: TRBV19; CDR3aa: ASSVQGADTQY
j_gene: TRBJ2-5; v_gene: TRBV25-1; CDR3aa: ASSEGETQY
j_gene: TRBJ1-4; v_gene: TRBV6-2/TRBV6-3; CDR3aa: ASSAWSGNEAEKLF
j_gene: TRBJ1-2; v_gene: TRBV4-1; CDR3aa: ASSQDLGNYGYT
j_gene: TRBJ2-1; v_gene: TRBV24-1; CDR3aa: ATSGQGYNEQF
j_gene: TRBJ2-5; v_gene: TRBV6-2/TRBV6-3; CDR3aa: ASSYGGTGQTQY
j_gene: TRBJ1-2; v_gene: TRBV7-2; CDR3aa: ASTLGGGGGRGYT
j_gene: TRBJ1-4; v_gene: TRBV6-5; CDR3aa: ASSYAGSNEKLF
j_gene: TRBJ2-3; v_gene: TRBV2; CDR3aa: ASSELKWMLAKRTDTQY
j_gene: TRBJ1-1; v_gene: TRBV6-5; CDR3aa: ASRQGANTEAF
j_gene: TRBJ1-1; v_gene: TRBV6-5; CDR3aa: ASSQPGPYPEAF
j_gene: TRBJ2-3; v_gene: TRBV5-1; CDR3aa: ASRGADTQY
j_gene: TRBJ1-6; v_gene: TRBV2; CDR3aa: ASTNFKGGGNSPLH
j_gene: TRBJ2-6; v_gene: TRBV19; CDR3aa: ASSLPGTETSGANVLT
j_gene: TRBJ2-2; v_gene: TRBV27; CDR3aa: ASSFFGPSGGQNTGELF
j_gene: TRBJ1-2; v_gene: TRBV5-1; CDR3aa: ASSLGSVNYGYT
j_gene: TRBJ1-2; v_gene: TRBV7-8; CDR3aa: ASSLGRTGYGYT
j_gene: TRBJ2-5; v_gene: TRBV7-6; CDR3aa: ASSLAEGQGTETQY
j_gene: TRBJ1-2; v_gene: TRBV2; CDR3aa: ASRIGQGAYGYT
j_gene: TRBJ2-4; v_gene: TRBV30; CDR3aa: AWNSGIAKNIQY